Below are 27 T cell receptor beta chains sequenced from a single sample in a study of T cells after yellow fever vaccination. TCRdb reanalysed the 5' RACE reads using MiXCR and keeps one entry per CDR3 protein. Among about 360,000 distinct CDR3 sequences listed, 6.2% were seen once. The sample in question was PBMCs, obtained 5 days after the yellow fever booster vaccination. Every receptor here comes from a man aged 25 to 40 who received the YFV17D yellow fever vaccine.

The table lists this clonotype with many counts. This chain uses TRBV12-3 or TRBV12-4 with TRBJ2-1; 10 positions agree with TRBD2. Trimming at V came to 2 bases and at J to 8 bases, leaving 3 bases not matched to a gene. The CDR3 extends over 14 amino acids. CDR3 protein: CASSLSGRVDEQFF. CDR3 DNA sequence: TGTGCCAGCAGTTTAAGCGGGAGGGTCGATGAGCAGTTCTTC.

This clonotype turned up a few times. The chain couples TRBV30 to TRBJ2-1; D gene uncertain. V was shortened by 2 bases and J by 10 bases, with 18 bases between the two germline ends. CDR1 GTSNPN and CDR2 SVGIG come from the germline V gene (reference sequence). This CDR3 has 14 amino acids. CDR3 region: CAWSSPQAAREQFF. The CDR3 DNA reads as TGTGCCTGGAGTTCCCCCCAGGCGGCCCGGGAGCAGTTCTTC. The complete variable domain, with remaining parts taken from reference TRBV30 and TRBJ2-1, reads SQTIHQWPATLVQPVGSPLSLECTVEGTSNPNLYWYRQAAGRGLQLLFYSVGIGQISSEVPQNLSASRPQDRQFILSSKKLLLSDSGFYLCAWSSPQAAREQFFGPGTRLTVL.

The V and J genes are TRBV25-1 and TRBJ2-4, with 9 bases identical to TRBD1. This CDR3 contains 14 residues. Germline CDR1 and CDR2: MGHDK and SYGVNS. The trim removed 3 bases at V and 8 bases at J, leaving 5 bases unmatched. This chain's CDR3 is CASSDGTGRDIQYF. CDR3 coding DNA: TGTGCCAGCAGTGATGGGACAGGGAGGGACATTCAGTACTTC.

This clonotype came up a few times. The J gene is TRBJ1-2, the V gene TRBV7-2; possibly TRBD1 for D (5 bases). The germline gives CDR1 SGHTA, CDR2 FQGNSA. Trimming stripped 4 bases from V and 4 bases from J, with 10 bases between. The CDR3 contains 13 residues. CDR3 nucleotide sequence: TGTGCCAGCAGCTCAGGACATCCCTATGGCTACACCTTC. Translation: CASSSGHPYGYTF.

Many counts were recorded for this clonotype. The chain is built from TRBV5-6 and TRBJ2-1; D gene unclear. Trimming left V 0 bases short and J 9 bases short, with 19 bases between. The germline V gene has CDR1 SGHDT and CDR2 YYEEEE. The CDR3 is made up of 16 amino acids. CDR3 DNA sequence: TGTGCCAGCAGCTTGGAAGTTCGTTACCTCTACGGTGAGCAGTTCTTC. It specifies CASSLEVRYLYGEQFF.

This clonotype has only a few counts. The J gene is TRBJ2-7, the V gene TRBV10-3, with a weak D call TRBD2 (7 bases). Germline CDR1 ENHRY, CDR2 SYGVKD. The length of the CDR3 is 13 residues. With 10 bases removed from V and 4 bases from J, the gap between germline ends came to 17 bases. The CDR3 region is CATRGAGGYEQYF. The CDR3 DNA sequence: TGTGCCACCCGGGGGGCCGGTGGGTACGAGCAGTACTTC.

V usage is TRBV5-6 and J usage is TRBJ2-1; TRBD2 aligns across 12 bases. Germline V gives CDR1 SGHDT, CDR2 YYEEEE. The V segment lost 3 bases and the J segment 7 bases; nucleotides outside the gene matches: 14. The CDR3 consists of 18 residues. CDR3 sequence (DNA): TGTGCCAGCAGCTCCCCCCTCTTTCTAGCGGGAGGGGGGAATGAGCAGTTCTTC. Amino acid sequence: CASSSPLFLAGGGNEQFF.

V and J are TRBV20-1 and TRBJ2-3; D ambiguous. The CDR3 consists of 14 residues. The germline CDR1 and CDR2 sequences are DFQATT and SNEGSKA (reference sequence). With 4 bases removed from V and 0 bases from J, the gap between germline ends came to 11 bases. This CDR3 reads CSAKLGGSTDTQYF. The CDR3 DNA is TGCAGTGCTAAATTAGGCGGTAGCACAGATACGCAGTATTTT.

The chain carries TRBV19 and TRBJ2-1; 7 bases line up with TRBD1. This CDR3 spans 15 amino acids. Germline lookup yields CDR1 LNHDA and CDR2 SQIVND (reference sequence). J gave up 6 bases and V 5 bases, and 10 bases lay outside the gene matches. The CDR3: CASSDGDRTSNEQFF. The CDR3 region has the DNA TGTGCCAGTAGTGACGGGGACAGAACGAGCAATGAGCAGTTCTTC.

The chain uses TRBV4-2 and TRBJ2-3; the D gene is possibly TRBD2 (6 bases). From germline, CDR1 is LGHNA and CDR2 YNFKEQ. The CDR3 is 13 amino acids. The ends were cut back, 8 bases at V and 6 bases at J, with 15 bases in the middle. The CDR3 spells CASGPGLFDTQYF. DNA of the CDR3: TGTGCCAGCGGCCCGGGACTTTTTGATACGCAGTATTTT.

The table lists this clonotype with many counts. In nucleotides, the CDR3 is TGCAGTGCTAGTGTGGGGTACGAGCAGTACTTC. Amino acid sequence: CSASVGYEQYF. The chain combines TRBV20-1 with TRBJ2-7; no definite D call. V lost 3 bases to trimming and J lost 4 bases, with 7 bases between them. Germline CDR1 reads DFQATT; CDR2 reads SNEGSKA (reference sequence). The CDR3 spans 11 residues.

The genes are TRBV19 and TRBJ2-3; D is perhaps TRBD2 (6 bases). The V gene's germline CDR1 is LNHDA and CDR2 SQIVND (reference sequence). This CDR3 has 14 amino acids. With 3 bases removed from V and 4 bases from J, the gap between germline ends came to 11 bases. The DNA of the CDR3 is TGTGCCAGTAGTATCGGGGGACCCTCAGATACGCAGTATTTT. This gives the protein CASSIGGPSDTQYF.

This clonotype occurred a few times. The genes are TRBV5-5 and TRBJ2-5, with a tentative D call TRBD2 (5 bases). The CDR3 is 14 residues long. Trimming removed 1 base at V and 3 bases at J, with 10 bases between. Germline CDR1 and CDR2: SGHKS and YYEKEE (reference sequence). CDR3 in DNA: TGTGCCAGCAGCTTGTTCGACGGGAAAGAGACCCAGTACTTC. This encodes CASSLFDGKETQYF. Full variable domain (rest looked up from reference TRBV5-5 and TRBJ2-5): DAGVTQSPTHLIKTRGQQVTLRCSPISGHKSVSWYQQVLGQGPQFIFQYYEKEERGRGNFPDRFSARQFPNYSSELNVNALLLGDSALYLCASSLFDGKETQYFGPGTRLLVL.

This clonotype was counted only a few times. A much larger clone lies one base from this, so it may be a read error. The genes are TRBV7-9 and TRBJ1-2; 10 nucleotides line up with TRBD1. CDR3 length: 14 amino acids. Trimming cost V 3 bases and J 4 bases; bases outside gene matches: 2. Germline lookup yields CDR1 SEHNR and CDR2 FQNEAQ (reference sequence). For the CDR3, the DNA is TGTGCCAGCAGCTTGGGACAGGGGACCTATGGCTACACCTTC. Protein product: CASSLGQGTYGYTF.

This chain connects TRBV12-3 or TRBV12-4 to TRBJ2-3; tentative D call: TRBD2 (5 bases). The CDR3 is made up of 12 amino acids. Deletions cut 3 bases from V and 9 bases from J, with 10 bases between. Here the CDR3 reads CASSLFTRTQYF. The CDR3 DNA sequence: TGTGCCAGCAGTTTGTTTACTAGAACGCAGTATTTT.

The chain joins TRBV30 to TRBJ1-5, with a possible D match to TRBD1 (6 bases). The germline V gene encodes CDR1 GTSNPN and CDR2 SVGIG (reference sequence). Trimming took off 4 bases at V and 6 bases at J, with 13 bases between the two ends. This CDR3 is 13 amino acids long. CDR3 sequence: CAWTTGGLQPQHF. Here the CDR3 DNA reads TGTGCCTGGACGACGGGGGGCCTTCAGCCCCAGCATTTT. Drawing the rest from reference TRBV30 and TRBJ1-5, the complete variable domain is SQTIHQWPATLVQPVGSPLSLECTVEGTSNPNLYWYRQAAGRGLQLLFYSVGIGQISSEVPQNLSASRPQDRQFILSSKKLLLSDSGFYLCAWTTGGLQPQHFGDGTRLSIL.

This clonotype occurred many times. The chain couples TRBV12-3 or TRBV12-4 to TRBJ2-5; 7 nucleotides agree with TRBD1. V shed 6 bases and J 0 bases; nucleotides not matched to a gene: 1. CDR3 size: 13 residues. CDR3 coding DNA: TGTGCCAGCAGGACAGGGAACCAAGAGACCCAGTACTTC. It specifies CASRTGNQETQYF.

The chain recombines TRBV7-7 with TRBJ2-5; TRBD2 might be the D (6 bases). The germline gives CDR1 SSHAT, CDR2 FNYEAQ (reference sequence). The CDR3 is 14 amino acids. Deletions cut 5 bases from V and 5 bases from J, with 15 bases between. CDR3 nucleotides: TGTGCCAGCAGCCCCTTTGGAGGGCCGGAGACCCAGTACTTC. Amino acids: CASSPFGGPETQYF.

Only a few counts were recorded for this clonotype. V and J are TRBV5-1 and TRBJ2-1; D is undetermined. CDR3 size: 15 residues. The ends were cut back, 4 bases at V and 0 bases at J, with 11 bases in the middle. Germline V gene data show CDR1 as SGHRS and CDR2 as YFSETQ. CDR3 in amino acids: CASSADQSSYNEQFF. CDR3 coding DNA: TGCGCCAGCAGCGCAGACCAGAGCTCCTACAATGAGCAGTTCTTC.

This clonotype was recorded at least ten times. The V and J genes are TRBV20-1 and TRBJ2-7; 8 positions agree with TRBD2. This CDR3 region has 20 residues. V gave up 2 bases and J gave up 0 bases; unmatched junction bases: 21. Germline loops: CDR1 DFQATT, CDR2 SNEGSKA (reference sequence). The CDR3 region has the DNA TGCAGTGCTAGATCCCCCCGAAGGGCTAGCGGGCTGAGTAGCTCCTACGAGCAGTACTTC. It yields the protein CSARSPRRASGLSSSYEQYF.

The V gene is TRBV5-1, the J gene TRBJ2-1; 7 bases agree with TRBD2. Germline CDR1 reads SGHRS; CDR2 reads YFSETQ. Trimming at V came to 1 base and at J to 4 bases, leaving 8 bases not matched to a gene. CDR3 size: 16 residues. The CDR3 nucleotides read TGCGCCAGCAGCTTGATAGAGTCAGCGGGATACAATGAGCAGTTCTTC. Residues: CASSLIESAGYNEQFF.

The chain employs TRBV29-1 and TRBJ2-2; 8 bases agree with TRBD2. Germline assignment: CDR1 SQVTM and CDR2 ANQGSEA. The V segment lost 5 bases and the J segment 3 bases; nucleotides outside the gene matches: 8. CDR3 length: 15 residues. As DNA, the CDR3 is TGCAGCGTTCTCCAGGCAGCGGGAGACACCGGGGAGCTGTTTTTT. This encodes CSVLQAAGDTGELFF.

This clonotype was observed at least ten times. This chain uses TRBV5-1 with TRBJ2-3, with D perhaps matching TRBD1 (5 bases). The CDR3 consists of 14 residues. V lost 4 bases to trimming and J lost 6 bases, with 15 bases between them. CDR1 and CDR2 from the germline V gene are SGHRS and YFSETQ. CDR3 nucleotide sequence: TGCGCCAGCAGCCCCGCTTCCAACAGGGATACGCAGTATTTT. Translating gives CASSPASNRDTQYF.

The rearrangement joins TRBV4-3 to TRBJ2-3; 9 bases align to TRBD2. Germline loops: CDR1 LGHNA, CDR2 YSLEER. CDR3 length equals 19 residues. Germline trimming cut 0 bases from V and 2 bases from J; bases unmatched to any gene: 12. The CDR3 loop reads CASSQDVSGLAGLTDTQYF. The CDR3 region has the DNA TGCGCCAGCAGCCAAGATGTTTCTGGCCTAGCGGGGCTCACAGATACGCAGTATTTT.

The V gene is TRBV5-4, the J gene TRBJ2-7, with a weak D call TRBD2 (5 bases). CDR1 is SGHNT and CDR2 is YYREEE in the germline V gene (reference sequence). The germline V and J ends were trimmed by 0 bases and 2 bases, with 9 bases remaining between them. The CDR3 spans 14 residues. The CDR3: CASSLAGSTYEQYF. CDR3 DNA sequence: TGTGCCAGCAGCTTGGCGGGATCCACCTACGAGCAGTACTTC.

This clonotype was seen many times. The genes are TRBV19 and TRBJ2-2; D gene unclear. Germline loops: CDR1 LNHDA, CDR2 SQIVND (reference sequence). Deletions cut 5 bases from V and 0 bases from J, with 10 bases between. The CDR3 totals 15 residues. The CDR3 is CASSAQHANTGELFF. Here the CDR3 DNA reads TGTGCCAGTAGTGCCCAGCACGCGAACACCGGGGAGCTGTTTTTT. Together with reference TRBV19 and TRBJ2-2, the CDR3 gives the full variable domain: DGGITQSPKYLFRKEGQNVTLSCEQNLNHDAMYWYRQDPGQGLRLIYYSQIVNDFQKGDIAEGYSVSREKKESFPLTVTSAQKNPTAFYLCASSAQHANTGELFFGEGSRLTVL.

The chain employs TRBV20-1 and TRBJ2-5, with a tentative D call TRBD2 (5 bases). V was cut by 5 bases and J by 7 bases, with 17 bases left in between. Germline CDR1 is DFQATT and CDR2 is SNEGSKA (reference sequence). This CDR3 has 13 amino acids. The CDR3 is CSALPPRGGTQYF. CDR3 sequence (DNA): TGCAGTGCTCTTCCCCCGCGCGGAGGGACCCAGTACTTC.